This passage covers 27 T cell receptor beta chains from one sample sequenced in a study of breast tumors, draining lymph nodes, adjacent tissues. One entry per CDR3 protein results from TCRdb running MiXCR on the multiplex PCR reads. The table shows about 15,000 distinct CDR3 sequences, with 52% occurring only once. Sequenced material: tumor-adjacent breast tissue. These receptors were taken from a female donor with breast cancer. Some clones in this sample may be carry-over from other donors' samples.

The J gene is TRBJ1-5, the V gene TRBV12-3 or TRBV12-4, with 7 bases aligning to TRBD1. V trimming: 5 bases; J trimming: 3 bases; junction bases outside the gene matches: 4. The CDR3 loop spans 14 amino acids. CDR3 loop: CASSRDSLNQPQHF. The CDR3 nucleotides read TGTGCCAGCAGTCGGGACAGCCTCAATCAGCCCCAGCATTTT.

The chain has TRBV20-1 and TRBJ1-3, with D perhaps matching TRBD1 (5 bases). V was trimmed by 2 bases and J by 0 bases, leaving 14 bases between them. The CDR3 length is 16 residues. Germline CDR1 and CDR2: DFQATT and SNEGSKA (reference sequence). The CDR3 reads CSARPGDGSSGNTIYF. In nucleotides, the CDR3 is TGCAGTGCTAGACCTGGGGACGGTAGCTCTGGAAACACCATATATTTT.

This clonotype was recorded many times. The chain has TRBV5-1 and TRBJ2-1, with TRBD1 matching 12 bases. This CDR3 region has 17 residues. V dropped 1 base and J dropped 6; count of bases not matched to a gene: 8. Germline V CDR1 and CDR2: SGHRS, YFSETQ. Here the CDR3 reads CASSLMGTGGWGNEQFF. In DNA, the CDR3 is TGCGCCAGCAGCTTGATGGGGACAGGGGGCTGGGGCAATGAGCAGTTCTTC.

This clonotype is categorized as large. V and J are TRBV4-3 and TRBJ2-1; D not certain. The germline V and J ends were trimmed by 1 base and 0 bases, with 7 bases remaining between them. The CDR3 sequence is 15 residues long. The V gene's germline CDR1 is LGHNA and CDR2 YSLEER. As DNA, the CDR3 is TGCGCCAGCAGCCAAGGCGGTAACTCCTACAATGAGCAGTTCTTC. It yields the protein CASSQGGNSYNEQFF.

In its sample, this clonotype was seen a few times. This CDR3 reads CSASASGSPTFAQYF. In DNA form, the CDR3 reads TGCAGTGCTAGTGCTAGCGGGTCCCCCACGTTCGCGCAGTATTTT. V gene TRBV20-1 combines with J gene TRBJ2-3; 8 bases map to TRBD2. CDR1 and CDR2 from the germline V gene are DFQATT and SNEGSKA (reference sequence). V shed 3 bases, J shed 10 bases, and the junction held 15 bases outside the gene matches. This CDR3 is 15 amino acids long.

Relative to its sample, this clonotype is medium-sized. This chain joins TRBV29-1 and TRBJ2-1, with 7 bases fitting TRBD2. J gave up 6 bases and V 5 bases, and 7 bases lay outside the gene matches. Germline CDR1 and CDR2: SQVTM and ANQGSEA. This CDR3 contains 13 residues. The CDR3 DNA follows: TGCAGCGTTTTGATCTCGGGAGGCAATGAGCAGTTCTTC. It translates to CSVLISGGNEQFF.

The genes are TRBV7-2 and TRBJ1-6; D is unresolved. Trimming left V 3 bases short and J 5 bases short, with 8 bases between. This CDR3 is 14 amino acids long. Per the germline V gene, CDR1 is SGHTA and CDR2 is FQGNSA. In DNA, the CDR3 is TGTGCCAGCAGCTTCTACGCCGATAATTCACCCCTCCACTTT. It encodes CASSFYADNSPLHF.

The chain combines TRBV7-7 with TRBJ2-1, with 11 bases that match TRBD2. CDR3 length equals 17 residues. The germline V gene encodes CDR1 SSHAT and CDR2 FNYEAQ (reference sequence). V lost 4 bases, J lost 8 bases, and 13 bases stayed unmatched. The CDR3 sequence: CASSSVAGGPLLHEQFF. DNA for the CDR3: TGTGCCAGCAGCTCGGTAGCGGGAGGGCCTCTCCTTCATGAGCAGTTCTTC.

The chain carries TRBV5-5 and TRBJ2-5, with 7 bases matching TRBD2. V lost 1 base to trimming and J lost 1 base; unmatched junction nucleotides: 7. The CDR3 extends over 16 amino acids. In germline, CDR1 is SGHKS, CDR2 YYEKEE (reference sequence). CDR3 nucleotide sequence: TGTGCCAGCAGCTTGCCCCCTAGCGGAGGCCAAGAGACCCAGTACTTC. It encodes CASSLPPSGGQETQYF. Drawing the rest from reference TRBV5-5 and TRBJ2-5, the complete variable domain is DAGVTQSPTHLIKTRGQQVTLRCSPISGHKSVSWYQQVLGQGPQFIFQYYEKEERGRGNFPDRFSARQFPNYSSELNVNALLLGDSALYLCASSLPPSGGQETQYFGPGTRLLVL.

This clonotype was observed a handful of times. The junction departs from germline at one end; a sequencing error may be responsible. The chain employs TRBV20-1 and TRBJ1-3; D gene ambiguous. CDR3 size: 13 residues. Per germline, CDR1 DFQATT and CDR2 SNEGSKA (reference sequence). CDR3 loop: CSAREVSGNTIYF. The CDR3 bases are TGCAGTGCCAGAGAAGTCTCTGGAAACACCATATATTTT.

This chain links TRBV25-1 with TRBJ1-3; unclear D gene. The CDR3 is 15 amino acids. Germline CDR1 reads MGHDK; CDR2 reads SYGVNS. V lost 1 base to trimming and J lost 2 bases, with 9 bases between them. The CDR3 region has the DNA TGTGCCAGCAGTGAATGGGGAGGGACTGGAAACACCATATATTTT. Translated: CASSEWGGTGNTIYF.

V is TRBV25-1 and J is TRBJ2-3; TRBD1 might be the D (6 bases). The closer fit of TRBJ1-5 to the DNA end suggests the J call may be wrong. Per the germline V gene, CDR1 is MGHDK and CDR2 is SYGVNS. The CDR3 totals 14 residues. The CDR3 DNA is TGTGCCAGCACCGAGACGGGACAAACAGGTACGCAGCATTTT. It specifies CASTETGQTGTQHF.

The gene calls are TRBV20-1 and TRBJ2-2; the D gene could be TRBD1 or TRBD2 (5 bases each). Germline V CDR1 and CDR2: DFQATT, SNEGSKA (reference sequence). V was trimmed by 3 bases and J by 2 bases, leaving 16 bases between them. The CDR3 has 16 amino acids. The CDR3 region is CSARSLSGPNTGELFF. CDR3 nucleotides: TGCAGTGCTAGGTCTCTCTCGGGACCCAACACCGGGGAGCTGTTTTTT.

This clonotype has at least ten counts. This chain uses TRBV9 with TRBJ2-2; 10 nucleotides line up with TRBD1. Germline V CDR1 and CDR2: SGDLS, YYNGEE. V shed 0 bases, J shed 7 bases, and the junction held 3 bases outside the gene matches. This CDR3 comprises 15 residues. The CDR3 nucleotides read TGTGCCAGCAGCGTAGGACAGGGGGCGATCGGGGAGCTGTTTTTT. Protein product: CASSVGQGAIGELFF. The full variable domain, with the rest looked up from reference TRBV9 and TRBJ2-2, is DSGVTQTPKHLITATGQRVTLRCSPRSGDLSVYWYQQSLDQGLQFLIQYYNGEERAKGNILERFSAQQFPDLHSELNLSSLELGDSALYFCASSVGQGAIGELFFGEGSRLTVL.

In its sample, this clonotype was seen many times. A much larger clone differs by one base, so this may be a read error. This sequence joins TRBV5-6 and TRBJ1-5; tentative D call: TRBD1 (6 bases). The CDR3 extends over 16 amino acids. Germline CDR1 SGHDT, CDR2 YYEEEE. V lost 4 bases and J lost 6, with 20 bases in between. The CDR3, as DNA: TGTGCCAGCAGCGCAAGGGCACCGGGGGCCGTTCAGCCCCAGCATTTT. Its translation is CASSARAPGAVQPQHF. The whole variable domain, remainder taken from reference TRBV5-6 and TRBJ1-5, is DAGVTQSPTHLIKTRGQQVTLRCSPKSGHDTVSWYQQALGQGPQFIFQYYEEEERQRGNFPDRFSGHQFPNYSSELNVNALLLGDSALYLCASSARAPGAVQPQHFGDGTRLSIL.

This clonotype was seen repeatedly, ten times or more. A read error is possible here, since a much larger clone lies one base away. The V and J genes are TRBV13 and TRBJ2-1; D is ambiguous. Germline V gene data show CDR1 as PRHDT and CDR2 as FYEKMQ (reference sequence). The CDR3 has 11 amino acids. V dropped 5 bases and J dropped 5 bases, with 4 bases sitting between them. The CDR3 reads CASSAHNEQFF. The CDR3 DNA reads as TGTGCCAGCAGCGCCCACAATGAGCAGTTCTTC.

The V and J genes are TRBV5-1 and TRBJ2-7, with TRBD1 as a possible D gene (6 bases). The CDR3 totals 13 residues. The germline V and J ends were trimmed by 4 bases and 3 bases, with 11 bases remaining between them. Germline lookup yields CDR1 SGHRS and CDR2 YFSETQ. The CDR3 spells CASSKDRNYEQYF. Here the CDR3 DNA reads TGCGCCAGCAGCAAGGACAGAAACTACGAGCAGTACTTC. Looking up the rest from reference TRBV5-1 and TRBJ2-7 gives the full variable domain: KAGVTQTPRYLIKTRGQQVTLSCSPISGHRSVSWYQQTPGQGLQFLFEYFSETQRNKGNFPGRFSGRQFSNSRSEMNVSTLELGDSALYLCASSKDRNYEQYFGPGTRLTVT.

The V call is TRBV10-3, the J call TRBJ1-5, with 7 positions matching TRBD1. With 6 bases clipped from V and 4 bases from J, the junction kept 6 bases outside the gene matches. CDR3 size: 14 residues. Per germline, CDR1 ENHRY and CDR2 SYGVKD. CDR3 sequence: CAISQDRANQPQHF. The CDR3 nucleotides are TGTGCCATCAGCCAAGACAGGGCGAATCAGCCCCAGCATTTT.

At least ten counts were recorded for this clonotype. This may be a read error, as it is one base from a much larger clone. J is TRBJ2-7 and V is TRBV6-2 or TRBV6-3; D may be TRBD1 (5 bases). Germline V gives CDR1 MNHEY, CDR2 SVGEGT. This CDR3 is 15 amino acids long. CDR3 region: CTSSYSQVYSYEQYF. The CDR3 DNA follows: TGTACCAGCAGTTACTCACAGGTTTACTCCTACGAGCAGTACTTC.

V is TRBV11-3 and J is TRBJ2-7; D ambiguous. The ends were cut back, 6 bases at V and 5 bases at J, with 11 bases in the middle. The CDR3 covers 12 residues. Germline V gene lookup returns CDR1 SGHNT and CDR2 YENEEA. The CDR3 nucleotides are TGTGCCAGCAGTCGCACTCTCCACGAGCAGTACTTC. It codes for CASSRTLHEQYF.

This chain links TRBV12-3 or TRBV12-4 with TRBJ2-7; possible D gene TRBD2, 5 bases. The length of the CDR3 is 14 residues. Trimming cost V 7 bases and J 2 bases, with 15 bases left between them. CDR3 region: CASNLARAAYEQYF. In DNA, the CDR3 is TGTGCCAGCAATCTAGCACGCGCCGCCTACGAGCAGTACTTC.

The CDR3 spells CASSYGATEQYF. The DNA of the CDR3 is TGTGCCAGCAGCTACGGCGCCACCGAGCAGTACTTC. J is TRBJ2-7 and V is TRBV7-2; unclear D gene. CDR3 length: 12 residues. V was trimmed by 4 bases and J by 6 bases, leaving 10 bases between them. Germline V gene sequence: CDR1 SGHTA, CDR2 FQGNSA.

The chain combines TRBV20-1 with TRBJ2-1; TRBD2 is a possible D gene (6 bases). This CDR3 spans 14 amino acids. Between the trimmed V and J ends, which lost 2 bases and 6 bases, there was a span of 14 bases. CDR1 and CDR2 (germline): DFQATT, SNEGSKA (reference sequence). Here the CDR3 reads CSARPGLATNEQFF. CDR3 coding DNA: TGCAGTGCTAGACCGGGACTCGCCACCAATGAGCAGTTCTTC.

This clonotype is large by share. The rearrangement links TRBV7-2 to TRBJ2-7; TRBD2 matches 8 bases. V lost 4 bases and J lost 2; bases outside the gene matches: 4. The CDR3 sequence is 14 residues long. CDR1 SGHTA and CDR2 FQGNSA come from the germline V gene. The CDR3 DNA sequence: TGTGCCAGCAGCTCGCTAGCGGGCACCTACGAGCAGTACTTC. Encoded protein: CASSSLAGTYEQYF.

This clonotype has ten or more counts. The rearrangement links TRBV11-2 to TRBJ1-2; TRBD1 is a possible D gene (6 bases). The CDR3 runs to 18 residues. The germline gives CDR1 SGHAT, CDR2 FQNNGV. Trimming stripped 2 bases from V and 1 base from J, with 20 bases between. CDR3 sequence: CASSLPRGGEQGNYGYTF. The CDR3, as DNA: TGTGCCAGCAGCTTACCAAGGGGTGGCGAACAGGGTAACTATGGCTACACCTTC.

In this sample, this clonotype turned up once. V usage is TRBV10-3 and J usage is TRBJ1-2, with 7 bases lining up with TRBD1. Germline V gene sequence: CDR1 ENHRY, CDR2 SYGVKD. V shed 6 bases and J 4 bases; nucleotides not matched to a gene: 11. There are 15 residues in the CDR3. CDR3 DNA: TGTGCCATCAGCGGGCCCGAGACAGGGTTCTATGGCTACACCTTC. This translates into CAISGPETGFYGYTF.

This clonotype was found many times. This chain links TRBV25-1 with TRBJ1-4; D remains unclear. V dropped 5 bases and J dropped 7 bases, with 5 bases sitting between them. The CDR3 totals 11 residues. The germline V gene encodes CDR1 MGHDK and CDR2 SYGVNS. CDR3 in amino acids: CASSQSEKLFF. CDR3 sequence (DNA): TGTGCCAGCAGTCAGAGTGAAAAACTGTTTTTT.